The source of this T cell receptor (beta chain) is a study of PD-1 blockade in mismatch repair-deficient tumors. Across the whole study: Patients had eleven to twelve mismatch repair-deficient cancer types, all previously treated and progressing.

Points on this clone: Its target is unknown.

Study results and limitations: After pembrolizumab, tumor-resident clones rose rapidly, then generally contracted before radiologic responses.

The table came from immunoSEQ multiplex PCR; TCRdb's copy has only in-frame clones and leaves some out. The table lists some 130,000 clones, 85% to 90% of them singletons, with approximately 12% in the top ten. Mismatch repair deficiency was confirmed in all patients, by PCR or immunohistochemistry. The TCR-sequenced patients were three responders to pembrolizumab. The source material was peripheral blood, sampled 70 to 73 weeks after starting pembrolizumab. This TCR derives from an adult with mismatch repair-deficient cancer.

For the CDR3, the DNA is TGTGCCAGCAGCTTAGCGCAGGAACAGGGAAGTCCCTACGAGCAGTACTTC. Translating gives CASSLAQEQGSPYEQYF. The chain has TRBV7-2 and TRBJ2-7, with D perhaps matching TRBD1 (6 bases). Trimming removed 0 bases from V and 2 bases from J, with 17 bases in between. This CDR3 comprises 17 residues. Germline lookup yields CDR1 SGHTA and CDR2 FQGNSA.